The clone carrying this T cell receptor (beta chain) has just a few counts. This sample stems from a study of blood T cell repertoires in COVID-19. Whole-study context: There were acute and convalescent COVID-19 samples, and they came from the United States, Italy and Spain.

V was pared by 6 bases and J by 5 bases, with 10 bases of the junction left unmatched. In germline, CDR1 is MNHEY, CDR2 SVGAGI. The CDR3 is made up of 15 amino acids. As handled by the study authors: Estimation of nucleated cell counts relied on the amplification of reference gene primers. Generated by immunoSEQ multiplex PCR, the TCRdb table keeps only in-frame clones and is missing some. The D gene and trimming were derived from the DNA, and the V and J assignments and clone size from that table. The data hold approximately 150,000 clones, with more than 70% observed a single time. The sequence came from a woman in her sixties or seventies with acute or convalescent COVID-19. The chain is built from TRBV6-5 and TRBJ1-5; 7 nucleotides align to TRBD1. The specimen sequenced was peripheral blood. The CDR3: CASSRAGTEDQPQHF. CDR3 DNA sequence: TGTGCCAGCAGCCGCGCAGGGACAGAGGATCAGCCCCAGCATTTT.